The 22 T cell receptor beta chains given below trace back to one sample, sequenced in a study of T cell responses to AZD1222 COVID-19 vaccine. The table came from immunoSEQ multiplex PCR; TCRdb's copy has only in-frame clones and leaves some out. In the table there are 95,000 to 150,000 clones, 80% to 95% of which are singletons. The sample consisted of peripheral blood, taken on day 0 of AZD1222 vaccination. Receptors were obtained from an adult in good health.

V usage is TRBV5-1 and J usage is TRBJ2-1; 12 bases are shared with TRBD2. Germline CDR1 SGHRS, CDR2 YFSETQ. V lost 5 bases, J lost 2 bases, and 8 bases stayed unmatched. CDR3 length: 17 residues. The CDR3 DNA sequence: TGCGCCAGCAGTGTGTCGACTAGCGGGAGACCCTACAATGAGCAGTTCTTC. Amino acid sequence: CASSVSTSGRPYNEQFF.

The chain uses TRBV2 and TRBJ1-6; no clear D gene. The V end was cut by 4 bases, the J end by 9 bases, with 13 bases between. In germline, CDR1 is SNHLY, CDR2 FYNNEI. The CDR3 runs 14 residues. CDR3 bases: TGTGCCAGCAGTGTTGTGGGTTATGTTTCACCCCTCCACTTT. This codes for CASSVVGYVSPLHF.

The CDR3 loop reads CASSLGGTGAYEQYF. In nucleotides, the CDR3 is TGTGCCAGCAGCTTAGGCGGGACAGGTGCTTACGAGCAGTACTTC. This sequence joins TRBV7-3 and TRBJ2-7; 8 nucleotides align to TRBD1. The V and J ends lost 2 bases and 4 bases, in that order; junction bases with no gene match: 7. CDR1 is SGHTA, CDR2 FQGTGA, per germline. This CDR3 is built from 15 residues.

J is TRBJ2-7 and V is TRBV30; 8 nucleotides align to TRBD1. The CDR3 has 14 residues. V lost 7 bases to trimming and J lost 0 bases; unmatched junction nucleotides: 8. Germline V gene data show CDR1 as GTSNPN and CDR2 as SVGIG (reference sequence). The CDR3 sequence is CASIRTGSSYEQYF. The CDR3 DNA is TGTGCCTCAATAAGGACAGGGAGCTCCTACGAGCAGTACTTC.

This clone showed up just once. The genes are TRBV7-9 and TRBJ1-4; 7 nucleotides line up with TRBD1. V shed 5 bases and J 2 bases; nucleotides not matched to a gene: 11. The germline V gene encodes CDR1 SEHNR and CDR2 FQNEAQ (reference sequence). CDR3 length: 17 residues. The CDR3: CASSRPRAGGTNEKLFF. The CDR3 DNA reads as TGTGCCAGCAGCCGCCCAAGGGCAGGGGGGACTAATGAAAAACTGTTTTTT. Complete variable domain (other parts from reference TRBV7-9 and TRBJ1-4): DTGVSQNPRHKITKRGQNVTFRCDPISEHNRLYWYRQTLGQGPEFLTYFQNEAQLEKSRLLSDRFSAERPKGSFSTLEIQRTEQGDSAMYLCASSRPRAGGTNEKLFFGSGTQLSVL.

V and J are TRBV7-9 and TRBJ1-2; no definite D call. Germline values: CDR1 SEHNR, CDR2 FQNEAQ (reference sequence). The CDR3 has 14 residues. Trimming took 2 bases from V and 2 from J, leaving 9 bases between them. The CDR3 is CASSLNVGNYGYTF. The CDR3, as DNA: TGTGCCAGCAGCTTAAACGTGGGAAACTATGGCTACACCTTC.

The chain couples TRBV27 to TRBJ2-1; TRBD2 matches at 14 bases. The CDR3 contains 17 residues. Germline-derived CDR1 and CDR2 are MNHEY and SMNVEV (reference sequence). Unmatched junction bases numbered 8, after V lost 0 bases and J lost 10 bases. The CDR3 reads CASSLSPGLAGVGEQFF. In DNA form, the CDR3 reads TGTGCCAGCAGTTTATCCCCGGGACTAGCGGGAGTTGGGGAGCAGTTCTTC.

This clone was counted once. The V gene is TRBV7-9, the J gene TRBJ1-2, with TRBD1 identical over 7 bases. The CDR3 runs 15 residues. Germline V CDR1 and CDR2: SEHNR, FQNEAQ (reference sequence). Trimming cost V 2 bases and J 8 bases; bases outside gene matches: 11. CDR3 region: CASSLLDRSREGYTF. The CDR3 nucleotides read TGTGCCAGCAGCTTATTGGACAGGAGTAGGGAGGGCTACACCTTC.

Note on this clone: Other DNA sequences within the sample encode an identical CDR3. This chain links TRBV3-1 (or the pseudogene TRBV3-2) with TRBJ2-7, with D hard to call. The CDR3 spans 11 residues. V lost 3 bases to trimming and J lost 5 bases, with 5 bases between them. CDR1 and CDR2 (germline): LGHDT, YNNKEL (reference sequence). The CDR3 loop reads CASSQVNEQYF. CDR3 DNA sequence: TGTGCCAGCAGCCAGGTAAACGAGCAGTACTTC.

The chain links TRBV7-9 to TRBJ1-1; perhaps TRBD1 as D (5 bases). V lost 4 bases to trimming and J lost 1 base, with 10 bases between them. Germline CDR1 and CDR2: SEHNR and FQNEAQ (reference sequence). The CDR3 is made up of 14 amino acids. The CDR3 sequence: CASSSYTGNTEAFF. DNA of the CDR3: TGTGCCAGCAGCTCCTACACAGGGAACACTGAAGCTTTCTTT.

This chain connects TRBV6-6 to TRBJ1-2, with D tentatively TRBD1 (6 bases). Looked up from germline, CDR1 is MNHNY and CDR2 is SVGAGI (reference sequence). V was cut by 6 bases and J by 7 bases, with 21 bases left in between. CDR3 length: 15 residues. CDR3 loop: CASRNGAGVDRGYTF. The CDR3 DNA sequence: TGTGCCAGCAGAAACGGGGCAGGGGTGGATCGTGGCTACACCTTC.

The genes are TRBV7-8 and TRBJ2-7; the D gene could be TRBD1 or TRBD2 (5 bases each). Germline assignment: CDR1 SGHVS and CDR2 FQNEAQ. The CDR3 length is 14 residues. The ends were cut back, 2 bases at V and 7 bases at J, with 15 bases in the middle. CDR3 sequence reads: CASSLSRAGREQYF. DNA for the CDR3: TGTGCCAGCAGCTTATCGAGGGCAGGGCGGGAGCAGTACTTC.

CDR3 sequence: CASSLNQGMNTEAFF. The CDR3 DNA reads as TGCGCCAGCAGCTTGAATCAGGGAATGAACACTGAAGCTTTCTTT. V is TRBV5-1 and J is TRBJ1-1; the D gene is possibly TRBD1 (5 bases). Trimming cost V 1 base and J 0 bases, with 10 bases left between them. Per the germline V gene, CDR1 is SGHRS and CDR2 is YFSETQ. This CDR3 spans 15 amino acids.

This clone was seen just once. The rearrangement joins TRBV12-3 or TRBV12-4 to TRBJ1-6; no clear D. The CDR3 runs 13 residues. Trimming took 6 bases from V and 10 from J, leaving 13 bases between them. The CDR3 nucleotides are TGTGCCAGCAGGTTGAACTCGGGATCACCCCTCCACTTT. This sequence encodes CASRLNSGSPLHF.

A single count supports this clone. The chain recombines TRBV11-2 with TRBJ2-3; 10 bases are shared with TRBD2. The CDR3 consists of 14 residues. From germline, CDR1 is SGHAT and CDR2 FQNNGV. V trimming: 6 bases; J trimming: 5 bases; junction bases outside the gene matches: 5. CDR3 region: CASSGTSVRDTQYF. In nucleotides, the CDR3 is TGTGCCAGCAGTGGGACTAGCGTTAGAGATACGCAGTATTTT.

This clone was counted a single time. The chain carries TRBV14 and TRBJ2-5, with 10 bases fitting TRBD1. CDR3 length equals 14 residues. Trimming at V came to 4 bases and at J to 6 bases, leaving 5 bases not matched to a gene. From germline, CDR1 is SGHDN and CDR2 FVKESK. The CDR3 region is CASSRQGARKTQYF. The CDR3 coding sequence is TGTGCCAGCAGCCGACAGGGGGCTCGGAAGACCCAGTACTTC.

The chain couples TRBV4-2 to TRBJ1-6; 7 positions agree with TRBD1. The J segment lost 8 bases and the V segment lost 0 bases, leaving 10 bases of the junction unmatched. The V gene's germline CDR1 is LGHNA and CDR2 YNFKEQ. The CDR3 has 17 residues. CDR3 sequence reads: CASSQDRGETGHSPLHF. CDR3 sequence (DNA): TGTGCCAGCAGCCAAGATAGAGGGGAGACAGGGCATTCACCCCTCCACTTT.

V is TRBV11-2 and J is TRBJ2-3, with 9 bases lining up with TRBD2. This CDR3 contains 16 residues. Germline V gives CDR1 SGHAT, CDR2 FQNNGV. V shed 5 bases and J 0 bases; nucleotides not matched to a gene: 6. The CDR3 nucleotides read TGTGCCAGCAGCACCCTAGCGGGGTTTAGCACAGATACGCAGTATTTT. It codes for CASSTLAGFSTDTQYF.

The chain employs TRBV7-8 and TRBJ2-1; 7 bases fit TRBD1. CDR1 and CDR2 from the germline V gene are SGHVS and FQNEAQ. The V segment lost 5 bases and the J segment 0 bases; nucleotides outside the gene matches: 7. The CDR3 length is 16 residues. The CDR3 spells CASSLGQVSSYNEQFF. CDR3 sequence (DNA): TGTGCCAGCAGCCTAGGACAGGTGAGCTCCTACAATGAGCAGTTCTTC.

The CDR3, as DNA: TGTGCCAGCAGCTCCCGGGACAATGAGCAGTTCTTC. Protein sequence: CASSSRDNEQFF. The chain recombines TRBV11-3 with TRBJ2-1; D unresolved. Germline V CDR1 and CDR2: SGHNT, YENEEA. The CDR3 is 12 residues long. V shed 4 bases and J shed 5 bases, with 6 bases lying between them. Filled out from reference TRBV11-3 and TRBJ2-1, the complete variable domain reads EAGVVQSPRYKIIEKKQPVAFWCNPISGHNTLYWYLQNLGQGPELLIRYENEEAVDDSQLPKDRFSAERLKGVDSTLKIQPAELGDSAVYLCASSSRDNEQFFGPGTRLTVL.

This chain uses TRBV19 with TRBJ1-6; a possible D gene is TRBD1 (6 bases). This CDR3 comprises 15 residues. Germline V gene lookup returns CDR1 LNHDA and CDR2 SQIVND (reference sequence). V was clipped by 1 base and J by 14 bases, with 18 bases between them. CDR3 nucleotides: TGTGCCAGTAGTATAGCCTTGGACAGTTGGGGGACCCTCCACTTT. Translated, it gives CASSIALDSWGTLHF.

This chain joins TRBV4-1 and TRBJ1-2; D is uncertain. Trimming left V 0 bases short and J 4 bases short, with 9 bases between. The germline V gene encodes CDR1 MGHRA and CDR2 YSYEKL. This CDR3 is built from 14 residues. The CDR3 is CASSQDRSSYGYTF. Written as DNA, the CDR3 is TGCGCCAGCAGCCAAGATAGAAGCAGCTATGGCTACACCTTC.